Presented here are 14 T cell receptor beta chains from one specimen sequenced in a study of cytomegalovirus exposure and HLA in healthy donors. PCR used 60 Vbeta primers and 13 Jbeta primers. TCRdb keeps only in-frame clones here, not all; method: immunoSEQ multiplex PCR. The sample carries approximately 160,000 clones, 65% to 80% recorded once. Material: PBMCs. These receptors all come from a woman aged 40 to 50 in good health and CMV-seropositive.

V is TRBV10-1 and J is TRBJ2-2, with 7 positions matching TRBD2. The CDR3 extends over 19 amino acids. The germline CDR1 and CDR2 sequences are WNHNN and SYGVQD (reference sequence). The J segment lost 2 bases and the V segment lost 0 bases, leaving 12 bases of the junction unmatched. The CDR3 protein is CASSESRGEGIGNTGELFF. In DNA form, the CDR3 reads TGCGCCAGCAGTGAGTCGAGAGGGGAGGGCATTGGTAACACCGGGGAGCTGTTTTTT.

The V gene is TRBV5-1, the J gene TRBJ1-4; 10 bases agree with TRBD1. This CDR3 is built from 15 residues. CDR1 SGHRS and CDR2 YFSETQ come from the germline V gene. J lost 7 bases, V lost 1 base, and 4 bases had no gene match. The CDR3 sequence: CASSLRTGGSEKLFF. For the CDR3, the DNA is TGCGCCAGCAGCTTGAGGACAGGGGGAAGTGAAAAACTGTTTTTT.

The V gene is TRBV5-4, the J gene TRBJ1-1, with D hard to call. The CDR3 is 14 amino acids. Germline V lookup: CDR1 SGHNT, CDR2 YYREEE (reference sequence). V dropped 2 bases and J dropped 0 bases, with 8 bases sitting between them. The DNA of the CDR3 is TGTGCCAGCAGCTTACAACGCCTGAACACTGAAGCTTTCTTT. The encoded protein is CASSLQRLNTEAFF.

CDR3 protein: CASSSGTAIQETQYF. CDR3 DNA sequence: TGTGCCAGCAGCTCCGGGACAGCGATCCAAGAGACCCAGTACTTC. This rearrangement joins TRBV7-9 to TRBJ2-5, with 7 bases fitting TRBD1. Germline V gives CDR1 SEHNR, CDR2 FQNEAQ (reference sequence). The V gene end was trimmed by 4 bases and the J gene end by 1 base; junction bases not matched to a gene: 6. The CDR3 consists of 15 residues. Complete variable domain (other parts from reference TRBV7-9 and TRBJ2-5): DTGVSQNPRHKITKRGQNVTFRCDPISEHNRLYWYRQTLGQGPEFLTYFQNEAQLEKSRLLSDRFSAERPKGSFSTLEIQRTEQGDSAMYLCASSSGTAIQETQYFGPGTRLLVL.

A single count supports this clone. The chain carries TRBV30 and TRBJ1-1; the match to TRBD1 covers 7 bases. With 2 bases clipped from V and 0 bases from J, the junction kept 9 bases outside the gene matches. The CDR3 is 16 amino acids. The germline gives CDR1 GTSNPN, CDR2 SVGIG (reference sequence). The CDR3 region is CAWSPTRTGVNTEAFF. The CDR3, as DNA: TGTGCCTGGAGTCCAACCCGAACAGGGGTGAACACTGAAGCTTTCTTT.

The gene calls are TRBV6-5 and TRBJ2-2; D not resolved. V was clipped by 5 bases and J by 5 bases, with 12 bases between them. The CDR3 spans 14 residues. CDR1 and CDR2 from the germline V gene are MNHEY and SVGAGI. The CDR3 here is CASSPLSETGELFF. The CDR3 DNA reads TGTGCCAGCAGTCCCCTTAGTGAGACCGGGGAGCTGTTTTTT.

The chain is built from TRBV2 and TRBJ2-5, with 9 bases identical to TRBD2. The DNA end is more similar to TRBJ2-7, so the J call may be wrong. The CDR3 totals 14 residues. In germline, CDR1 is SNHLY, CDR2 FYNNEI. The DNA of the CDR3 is TGTGCCAGCAGGAATAGCGGGAGAGGCTACGAGCAGTACTTC. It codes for CASRNSGRGYEQYF.

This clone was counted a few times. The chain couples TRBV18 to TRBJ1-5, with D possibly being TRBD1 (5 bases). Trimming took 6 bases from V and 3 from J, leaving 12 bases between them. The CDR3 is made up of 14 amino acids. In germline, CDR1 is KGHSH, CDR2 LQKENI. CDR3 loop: CASSRGGDNQPQHF. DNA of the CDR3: TGTGCCAGCTCGCGGGGGGGGGACAATCAGCCCCAGCATTTT.

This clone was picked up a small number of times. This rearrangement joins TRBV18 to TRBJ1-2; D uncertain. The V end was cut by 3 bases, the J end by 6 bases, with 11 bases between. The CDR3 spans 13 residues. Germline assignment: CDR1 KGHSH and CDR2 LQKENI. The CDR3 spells CASSPTVRDGYTF. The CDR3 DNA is TGTGCCAGCTCACCTACGGTTCGGGATGGCTACACCTTC.

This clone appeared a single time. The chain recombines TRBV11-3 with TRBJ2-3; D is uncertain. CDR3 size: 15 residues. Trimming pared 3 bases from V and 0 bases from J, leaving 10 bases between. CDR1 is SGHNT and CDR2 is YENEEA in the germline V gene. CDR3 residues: CASSFLEDSTDTQYF. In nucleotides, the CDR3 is TGTGCCAGCAGCTTTCTAGAAGACAGCACAGATACGCAGTATTTT.

The CDR3 loop is CASSKGGAYNEQFF. The CDR3 coding sequence is TGTGCCAGCAGTAAGGGGGGGGCCTACAATGAGCAGTTCTTC. The rearrangement joins TRBV6-5 to TRBJ2-1; a possible D gene is TRBD2 (7 bases). The CDR3 consists of 14 residues. With 5 bases removed from V and 2 bases from J, the gap between germline ends came to 10 bases. Germline values: CDR1 MNHEY, CDR2 SVGAGI.

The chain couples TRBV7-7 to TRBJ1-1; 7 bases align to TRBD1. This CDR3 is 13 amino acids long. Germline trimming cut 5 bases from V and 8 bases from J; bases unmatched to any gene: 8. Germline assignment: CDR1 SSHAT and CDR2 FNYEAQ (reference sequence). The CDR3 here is CASSLDRASEAFF. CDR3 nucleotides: TGTGCCAGCAGCCTAGACAGGGCCTCGGAAGCTTTCTTT.

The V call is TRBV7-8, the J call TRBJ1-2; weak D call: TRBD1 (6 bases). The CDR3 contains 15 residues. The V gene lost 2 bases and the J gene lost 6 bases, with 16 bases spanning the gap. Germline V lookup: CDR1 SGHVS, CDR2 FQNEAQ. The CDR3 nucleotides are TGTGCCAGCAGCTTAATTCGGATCTCAGGGGATGGCTACACCTTC. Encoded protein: CASSLIRISGDGYTF.

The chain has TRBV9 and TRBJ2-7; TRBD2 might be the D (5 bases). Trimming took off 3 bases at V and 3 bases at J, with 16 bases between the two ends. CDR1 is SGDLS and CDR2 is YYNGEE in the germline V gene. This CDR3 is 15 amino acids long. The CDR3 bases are TGTGCCAGCAGCGGACCCGGGAACCTAAACTACGAGCAGTACTTC. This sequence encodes CASSGPGNLNYEQYF.